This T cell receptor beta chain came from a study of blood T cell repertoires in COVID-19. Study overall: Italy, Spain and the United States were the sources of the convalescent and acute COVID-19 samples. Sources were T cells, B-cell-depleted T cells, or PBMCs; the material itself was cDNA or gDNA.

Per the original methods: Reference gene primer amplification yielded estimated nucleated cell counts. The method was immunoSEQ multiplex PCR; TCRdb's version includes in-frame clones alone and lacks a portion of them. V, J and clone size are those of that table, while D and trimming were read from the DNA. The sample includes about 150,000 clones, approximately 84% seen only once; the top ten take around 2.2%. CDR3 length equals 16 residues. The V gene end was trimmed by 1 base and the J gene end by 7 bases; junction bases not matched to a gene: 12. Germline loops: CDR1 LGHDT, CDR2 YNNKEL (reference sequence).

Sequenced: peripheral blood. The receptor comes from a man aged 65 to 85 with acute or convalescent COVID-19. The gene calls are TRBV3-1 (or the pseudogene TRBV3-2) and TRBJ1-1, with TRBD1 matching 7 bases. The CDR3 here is CASSQGTQGDAREAFF. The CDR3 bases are TGTGCCAGCAGCCAAGGTACTCAGGGGGACGCCCGTGAAGCTTTCTTT.